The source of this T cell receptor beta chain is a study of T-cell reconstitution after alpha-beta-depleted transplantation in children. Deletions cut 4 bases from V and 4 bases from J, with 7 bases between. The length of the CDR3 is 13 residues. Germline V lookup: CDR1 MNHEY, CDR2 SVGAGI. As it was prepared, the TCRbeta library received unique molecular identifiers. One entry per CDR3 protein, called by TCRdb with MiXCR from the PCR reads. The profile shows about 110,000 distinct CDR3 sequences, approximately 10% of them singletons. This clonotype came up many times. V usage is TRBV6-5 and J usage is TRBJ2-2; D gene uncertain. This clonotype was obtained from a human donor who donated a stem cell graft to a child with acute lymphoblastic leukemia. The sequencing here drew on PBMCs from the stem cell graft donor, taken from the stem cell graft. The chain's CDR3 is CASSSDTTGELFF. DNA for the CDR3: TGTGCCAGCAGTTCAGACACCACCGGGGAGCTGTTTTTT.